The next 25 T cell receptor beta chains were all read from a single sample in a study of vaccination effects on CD4 cells after COVID-19. The ViraFEST assay expanded antigen-specific CD4+ T cells with viral peptide pools before sequencing. When 10 to 11 days of culture had elapsed, CD4+ T cells were isolated. No antigen is known for these receptors. The repertoire was sequenced with immunoSEQ multiplex PCR; TCRdb's copy has only in-frame clones and lacks some. The sample records approximately 54,000 clones, around 75% being singletons. The sample was CD4+ T cells from PBMCs cultured with HCoV-229E spike peptides, taken before COVID-19 vaccination. The receptor set was obtained from a human donor who received a COVID-19 vaccine.

The CDR3 protein is CASSWGQVMNTEAFF. The CDR3 nucleotides read TGTGCCAGCAGCTGGGGTCAGGTCATGAACACTGAAGCTTTCTTT. The chain couples TRBV5-6 to TRBJ1-1; no reliable D call. Germline lookup yields CDR1 SGHDT and CDR2 YYEEEE. Trimming took off 3 bases at V and 0 bases at J, with 12 bases between the two ends. This CDR3 has 15 amino acids.

This chain links TRBV12-5 with TRBJ1-1, with D perhaps matching TRBD1 (6 bases). The germline gives CDR1 LGHNT, CDR2 FRNRAP. With 2 bases removed from V and 5 bases from J, the gap between germline ends came to 15 bases. This CDR3 spans 15 amino acids. The CDR3 here is CASGLTGSMGTEAFF. DNA for the CDR3: TGTGCTAGTGGTTTGACAGGGAGCATGGGGACTGAAGCTTTCTTT.

J is TRBJ1-2 and V is TRBV6-2 or TRBV6-3, with D tentatively TRBD1 (6 bases). V was cut by 4 bases and J by 6 bases, with 15 bases left in between. This CDR3 has 14 amino acids. Looked up from germline, CDR1 is MNHEY and CDR2 is SVGEGT. The CDR3 bases are TGTGCCAGCAGTTTTTCCGGGACAACTAATGGCTACACCTTC. It yields the protein CASSFSGTTNGYTF.

J is TRBJ2-5 and V is TRBV18; D is perhaps TRBD1 (5 bases). The germline gives CDR1 KGHSH, CDR2 LQKENI. CDR3 length: 13 residues. V was clipped by 6 bases and J by 3 bases, with 11 bases between them. CDR3 sequence: CASSLRGEETQYF. The CDR3 DNA reads as TGTGCCAGCTCCTTAAGGGGTGAAGAGACCCAGTACTTC.

The V call is TRBV24-1, the J call TRBJ2-1, with 8 positions matching TRBD1. Germline lookup yields CDR1 KGHDR and CDR2 SFDVKD. V lost 2 bases to trimming and J lost 5 bases; unmatched junction nucleotides: 7. CDR3 length equals 16 residues. CDR3 nucleotide sequence: TGTGCCACCAGTGATTCCCCGGGACAGGAGCACAATGAGCAGTTCTTC. This sequence encodes CATSDSPGQEHNEQFF.

The V and J genes are TRBV19 and TRBJ1-5; 7 bases are a match to TRBD1. V was clipped by 3 bases and J by 4 bases; unmatched bases: 9. The CDR3 is 16 amino acids. In germline, CDR1 is LNHDA, CDR2 SQIVND (reference sequence). Written as DNA, the CDR3 is TGTGCCAGTAGTATGAACCTGGGACAGCTAAATCAGCCCCAGCATTTT. The encoded protein is CASSMNLGQLNQPQHF.

The rearrangement uses TRBV5-1 and TRBJ1-4, with TRBD1 matching over 9 bases. Unmatched junction bases numbered 4, after V lost 0 bases and J lost 4 bases. From germline, CDR1 is SGHRS and CDR2 YFSETQ. There are 16 residues in the CDR3. CDR3 protein: CASSLAGQGFNEKLFF. DNA for the CDR3: TGCGCCAGCAGCTTGGCCGGACAGGGGTTTAATGAAAAACTGTTTTTT.

The chain couples TRBV6-5 to TRBJ1-2; D possibly corresponds to TRBD1 (5 bases). The CDR3 spans 15 residues. Trimming took 6 bases from V and 4 from J, leaving 18 bases between them. CDR1 and CDR2 (germline): MNHEY, SVGAGI. The CDR3 DNA follows: TGTGCCAGCAGGAAAGATGGGGGAAGTGGCTATGGCTACACCTTC. It yields the protein CASRKDGGSGYGYTF.

CDR3 loop: CASSQEPGSSQYF. DNA of the CDR3: TGCGCCAGCAGCCAAGAACCGGGGTCTAGTCAGTACTTC. The rearrangement joins TRBV4-3 to TRBJ2-4, with D possibly being TRBD2 (5 bases). Trimming removed 0 bases from V and 12 bases from J, with 12 bases in between. The CDR3 runs to 13 residues. Germline loops: CDR1 LGHNA, CDR2 YSLEER.

The CDR3 loop reads CASSPGTQETQYF. CDR3 DNA sequence: TGTGCCAGCAGCCCCGGGACCCAAGAGACCCAGTACTTC. The chain couples TRBV7-2 to TRBJ2-5; the D call may be TRBD1 or TRBD2 (5 bases each). The CDR3 spans 13 residues. The V gene lost 5 bases and the J gene lost 1 base, with 8 bases spanning the gap. CDR1 is SGHTA, CDR2 FQGNSA, per germline.

The V and J genes are TRBV3-1 (or the pseudogene TRBV3-2) and TRBJ2-5; 11 nucleotides align to TRBD2. Germline CDR1 reads LGHDT; CDR2 reads YNNKEL (reference sequence). There are 13 residues in the CDR3. The V gene end was trimmed by 8 bases and the J gene end by 4 bases; junction bases not matched to a gene: 3. CDR3 bases: TGTGCCAGCGTAGCGGGGGGGCGAGAGACCCAGTACTTC. As protein: CASVAGGRETQYF.

V usage is TRBV3-1 (or the pseudogene TRBV3-2) and J usage is TRBJ2-7; D is unresolved. Germline-derived CDR1 and CDR2 are LGHDT and YNNKEL (reference sequence). The CDR3 is 14 amino acids. V was shortened by 2 bases and J by 5 bases, with 13 bases between the two germline ends. The DNA of the CDR3 is TGTGCCAGCAGCCAAAAAGGCATTTCCCACGAGCAGTACGTC. It is translated as CASSQKGISHEQYV.

This chain joins TRBV19 and TRBJ1-1; tentatively, D is TRBD1 (5 bases). V was cut by 6 bases and J by 4 bases, with 18 bases left in between. There are 15 residues in the CDR3. Germline V gene sequence: CDR1 LNHDA, CDR2 SQIVND (reference sequence). The CDR3 bases are TGTGCCAGTAGGGATGCAGGGAGGGGTATCACTGAAGCTTTCTTT. Its translation is CASRDAGRGITEAFF.

CDR3 amino acids: CASSFAFASTDTQYF. CDR3 nucleotides: TGCGCCAGCAGCTTCGCGTTCGCTAGCACAGATACGCAGTATTTT. This chain uses TRBV5-1 with TRBJ2-3; D is undetermined. CDR3 length equals 15 residues. Per the germline V gene, CDR1 is SGHRS and CDR2 is YFSETQ. Trimming left V 2 bases short and J 0 bases short, with 10 bases between.

The genes are TRBV28 and TRBJ2-3; 10 bases map to TRBD2. This CDR3 comprises 15 residues. The V gene end was trimmed by 6 bases and the J gene end by 4 bases; junction bases not matched to a gene: 7. Germline assignment: CDR1 MDHEN and CDR2 SYDVKM. CDR3 in amino acids: CASRTAGGPSDTQYF. In DNA form, the CDR3 reads TGTGCCAGCAGGACAGCGGGGGGGCCCTCAGATACGCAGTATTTT. The variable domain in full, with the rest retrieved from reference TRBV28 and TRBJ2-3, is DVKVTQSSRYLVKRTGEKVFLECVQDMDHENMFWYRQDPGLGLRLIYFSYDVKMKEKGDIPEGYSVSREKKERFSLILESASTNQTSMYLCASRTAGGPSDTQYFGPGTRLTVL.

The chain couples TRBV5-1 to TRBJ2-5; TRBD1 is a possible D gene (5 bases). The V gene lost 3 bases and the J gene lost 5 bases, with 17 bases spanning the gap. Germline lookup yields CDR1 SGHRS and CDR2 YFSETQ. The CDR3 sequence is 15 residues long. The DNA of the CDR3 is TGCGCCAGCAGCTCGTACGCAGGGATGGCGGAGACCCAGTACTTC. Its translation is CASSSYAGMAETQYF.

This clone was seen more than once but under ten times. The CDR3 protein is CASSPLQLLGSPLHF. For the CDR3, the DNA is TGTGCCAGCAGTCCCCTCCAGTTGTTAGGGTCACCCCTCCACTTT. The chain uses TRBV25-1 and TRBJ1-6; no reliable D call. Germline assignment: CDR1 MGHDK and CDR2 SYGVNS. The CDR3 runs to 15 residues. V gave up 5 bases and J gave up 10 bases, with 18 bases separating them.

This clone was detected a few times. The chain is built from TRBV3-1 (or the pseudogene TRBV3-2) and TRBJ1-6; no clear D. The length of the CDR3 is 14 residues. CDR1 is LGHDT, CDR2 YNNKEL, per germline (reference sequence). V was clipped by 3 bases and J by 9 bases, with 12 bases between them. The CDR3 loop reads CASSHLPTGSPLHF. CDR3 DNA: TGTGCCAGCAGCCACCTACCGACGGGTTCACCCCTCCACTTT.

The chain recombines TRBV5-6 with TRBJ1-1, with unresolved D. The CDR3 has 14 amino acids. V shed 5 bases and J shed 1 base, with 12 bases lying between them. Germline loops: CDR1 SGHDT, CDR2 YYEEEE. CDR3 sequence: CASRGRHANTEAFF. The CDR3 region has the DNA TGTGCCAGCAGAGGGAGACACGCGAACACTGAAGCTTTCTTT.

This chain joins TRBV9 and TRBJ1-3; D unresolved. The CDR3 runs to 15 residues. Germline V gene sequence: CDR1 SGDLS, CDR2 YYNGEE. Trimming shortened V by 4 bases and J by 4 bases, and 15 bases separated the two germline ends. CDR3 protein: CASSTPLSSGNTIYF. DNA for the CDR3: TGTGCCAGCAGCACCCCCCTTTCGTCAGGAAACACCATATATTTT.

This clone has only one observation. J is TRBJ2-3 and V is TRBV5-5; D gene uncertain. The CDR3 sequence is 13 residues long. V gave up 0 bases and J gave up 5 bases, with 7 bases separating them. Germline loops: CDR1 SGHKS, CDR2 YYEKEE (reference sequence). The CDR3 region has the DNA TGTGCCAGCAGCTTGGACCATCAAGATACGCAGTATTTT. Protein sequence: CASSLDHQDTQYF.

The chain is built from TRBV5-8 and TRBJ1-3, with a tentative D call TRBD1 (5 bases). This CDR3 is 16 amino acids long. The V and J ends lost 2 bases and 1 base respectively, with 13 bases between them. Germline lookup yields CDR1 SGHTS and CDR2 YDEGEE. The CDR3 protein is CASSLYLGESGNTIYF. DNA for the CDR3: TGTGCCAGCAGCTTATACTTAGGGGAATCTGGAAACACCATATATTTT.

The chain carries TRBV24-1 and TRBJ1-3, with D perhaps matching TRBD1 (5 bases). Per the germline V gene, CDR1 is KGHDR and CDR2 is SFDVKD. CDR3 size: 16 residues. Trimming left V 2 bases short and J 4 bases short, with 14 bases between. CDR3 sequence reads: CATSDCPVGTGNTIYF. Written as DNA, the CDR3 is TGTGCCACCAGTGATTGCCCCGTAGGGACCGGAAACACCATATATTTT.

The sample holds a few counts of this clone. The chain recombines TRBV4-1 with TRBJ2-1; D is ambiguous. V shed 1 base and J shed 4 bases, with 11 bases lying between them. CDR1 is MGHRA and CDR2 is YSYEKL in the germline V gene. There are 15 residues in the CDR3. DNA for the CDR3: TGCGCCAGCAGCCAAGGAGGTGGGGATTACAATGAGCAGTTCTTC. Amino acid sequence: CASSQGGGDYNEQFF.

The chain joins TRBV5-1 to TRBJ2-1, with 15 bases lining up with TRBD2. The CDR3 consists of 16 residues. V lost 4 bases, J lost 9 bases, and 8 bases stayed unmatched. Germline V gene lookup returns CDR1 SGHRS and CDR2 YFSETQ. CDR3 in DNA: TGCGCCAGCAGCCTGACCGCGGGACTAGCGGGAGGTGAGCAGTTCTTC. Its translation: CASSLTAGLAGGEQFF.